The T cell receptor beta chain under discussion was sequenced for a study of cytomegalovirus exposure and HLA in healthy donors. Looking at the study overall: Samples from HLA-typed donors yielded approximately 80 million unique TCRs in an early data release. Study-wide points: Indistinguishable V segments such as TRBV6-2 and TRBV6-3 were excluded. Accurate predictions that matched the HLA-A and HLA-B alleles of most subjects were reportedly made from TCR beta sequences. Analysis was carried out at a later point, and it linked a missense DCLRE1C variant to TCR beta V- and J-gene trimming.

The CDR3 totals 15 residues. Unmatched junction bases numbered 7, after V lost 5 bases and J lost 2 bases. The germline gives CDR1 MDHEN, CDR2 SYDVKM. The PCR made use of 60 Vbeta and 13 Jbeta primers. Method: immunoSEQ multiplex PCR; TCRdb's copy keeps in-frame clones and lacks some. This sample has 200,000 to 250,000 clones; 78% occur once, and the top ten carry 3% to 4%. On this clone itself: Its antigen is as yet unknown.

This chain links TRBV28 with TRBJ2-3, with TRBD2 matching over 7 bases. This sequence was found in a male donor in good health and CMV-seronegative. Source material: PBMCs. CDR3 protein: CASSGRETYTDTQYF. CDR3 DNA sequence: TGTGCCAGCAGTGGGAGGGAGACTTACACAGATACGCAGTATTTT.